The sequence of this T cell receptor beta chain was determined in a study of blood T cell repertoires in COVID-19. Study summary: PBMCs, B-cell-depleted T cells, or T cells provided the cDNA or gDNA that made up the material.

As processed by the authors: Cell counts per sample came from amplifying reference gene primers. Sequenced by immunoSEQ multiplex PCR; TCRdb stores in-frame clones only, minus some. The D gene and trimming were derived from the DNA, and the V and J assignments and clone size from that table. The sample contains some 280,000 clones, around nine tenths of which appear only once. The germline CDR1 and CDR2 sequences are MGHRA and YSYEKL. The CDR3 spans 15 residues. Trimming removed 1 base at V and 3 bases at J, with 10 bases between. The chain has TRBV4-1 and TRBJ1-3; a weak D match, TRBD1 (6 bases). The material sequenced was peripheral blood. The sequence was collected from a woman aged 60-70 years with acute or convalescent COVID-19. The CDR3 DNA reads as TGCGCCAGCAGCCAAGTGGACAGCCGTGGAAACACCATATATTTT. It yields the protein CASSQVDSRGNTIYF.